This is a list of T cell receptor beta chains from one sample in a study of shared clonotypes between healthy human individuals. Produced via immunoSEQ multiplex PCR; TCRdb's table is partial and in-frame only. In the table there are nearly 2 million clones, just under 95% of which are singletons. The sample consisted of naive CD8+ T cells sorted from blood. These receptors came from a man between 18 and 29 years old in good health. CDR3s include the opening cysteine and the closing phenylalanine or tryptophan. A D gene is named only where the DNA matches it firmly. A clone size is listed for some rows: how often the clone was seen (once, few, many), or a class if it is expanded.

abundance | d_gene | j_gene | v_gene | CDR3aa | CDR3nt
- | - | TRBJ2-2 | TRBV7-9 | CASSYIISGELFF | TGTGCCAGCAGTTATATTATTTCCGGGGAGCTGTTTTTT
- | - | TRBJ2-1 | TRBV9 | CASGGRGNYNEQFF | TGTGCCAGCGGGGGGCGCGGGAACTACAATGAGCAGTTCTTC
- | TRBD2 | TRBJ2-1 | TRBV4-2 | CASSQPRTSGRDEQFF | TGTGCCAGCAGCCAACCCAGGACTAGCGGGAGGGATGAGCAGTTCTTC
- | - | TRBJ2-7 | TRBV5-6 | CASSLADSPYEQYF | TGTGCCAGCAGCTTGGCCGACTCGCCCTACGAGCAGTACTTC
few | - | TRBJ1-1 | TRBV29-1 | CSVEMWGLITEAFF | TGCAGCGTTGAAATGTGGGGTTTGATCACTGAAGCTTTCTTT
- | - | TRBJ2-2 | TRBV29-1 | CSVEGLVSAGELFF | TGCAGCGTTGAAGGACTAGTTTCCGCCGGGGAGCTGTTTTTT
- | TRBD1 | TRBJ2-7 | TRBV29-1 | CSVEIMGQASYEQYF | TGCAGCGTTGAAATAATGGGACAGGCTTCCTACGAGCAGTACTTC
- | - | TRBJ1-1 | TRBV5-1 | CASTHSGGENTEAFF | TGCGCCAGCACCCACTCTGGGGGGGAGAACACTGAAGCTTTCTTT
once | - | TRBJ1-6 | TRBV13 | CASSNTDSGTFSPLHF | TGTGCCAGCAGCAACACGGACAGCGGCACCTTTTCACCCCTCCACTTT
- | - | TRBJ1-3 | TRBV6-5 | CASSYGGLGNTIYF | TGTGCCAGCAGTTACGGGGGCTTGGGAAACACCATATATTTT